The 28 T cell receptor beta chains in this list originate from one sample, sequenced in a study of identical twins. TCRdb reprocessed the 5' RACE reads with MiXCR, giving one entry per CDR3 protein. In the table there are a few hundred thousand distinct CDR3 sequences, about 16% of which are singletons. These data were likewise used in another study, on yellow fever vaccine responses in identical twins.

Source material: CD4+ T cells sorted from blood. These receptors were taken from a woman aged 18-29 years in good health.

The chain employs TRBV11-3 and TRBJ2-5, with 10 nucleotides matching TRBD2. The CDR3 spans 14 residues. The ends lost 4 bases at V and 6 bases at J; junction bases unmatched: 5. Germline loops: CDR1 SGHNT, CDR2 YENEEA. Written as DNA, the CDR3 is TGTGCCAGCAGCTCGGGGACTAGCGCGCAGACCCAGTACTTC. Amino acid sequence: CASSSGTSAQTQYF.

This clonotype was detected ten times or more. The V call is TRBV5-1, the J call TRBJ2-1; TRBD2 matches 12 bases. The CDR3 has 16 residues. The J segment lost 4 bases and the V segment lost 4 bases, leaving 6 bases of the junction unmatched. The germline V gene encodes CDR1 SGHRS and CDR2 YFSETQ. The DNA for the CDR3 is TGCGCCAGCAGCGCCGGCGGACTAGCGGGGTACAATGAGCAGTTCTTC. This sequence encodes CASSAGGLAGYNEQFF.

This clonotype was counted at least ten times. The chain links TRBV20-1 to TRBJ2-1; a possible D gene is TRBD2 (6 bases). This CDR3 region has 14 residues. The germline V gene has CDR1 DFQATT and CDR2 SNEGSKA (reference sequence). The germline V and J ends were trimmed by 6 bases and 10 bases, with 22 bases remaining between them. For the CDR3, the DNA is TGCAGTGCCCCCCAGACTAGTTCCGGATGGGAGCAGTTCTTC. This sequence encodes CSAPQTSSGWEQFF.

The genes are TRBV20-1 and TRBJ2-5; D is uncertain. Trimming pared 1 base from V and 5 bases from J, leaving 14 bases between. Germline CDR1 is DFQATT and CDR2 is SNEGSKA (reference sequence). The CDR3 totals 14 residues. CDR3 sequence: CSARVPPRFETQYF. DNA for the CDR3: TGCAGTGCTAGAGTGCCGCCCAGATTCGAGACCCAGTACTTC.

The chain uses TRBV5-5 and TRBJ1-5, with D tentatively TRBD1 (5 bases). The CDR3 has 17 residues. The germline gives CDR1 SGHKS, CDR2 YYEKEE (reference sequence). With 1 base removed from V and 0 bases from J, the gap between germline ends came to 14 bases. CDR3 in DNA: TGTGCCAGCAGCTTGCGTTTCGGGGGGGGTAGCAATCAGCCCCAGCATTTT. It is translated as CASSLRFGGGSNQPQHF.

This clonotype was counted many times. CDR3: CASSLSGEGTDTQYF. As DNA, the CDR3 is TGTGCCAGCAGCTTATCAGGGGAAGGCACAGATACGCAGTATTTT. The chain carries TRBV7-9 and TRBJ2-3, with a tentative D call TRBD1 (6 bases). Germline assignment: CDR1 SEHNR and CDR2 FQNEAQ (reference sequence). The CDR3 runs to 15 residues. V dropped 2 bases and J dropped 1 base, with 10 bases sitting between them. Looking up the rest from reference TRBV7-9 and TRBJ2-3 gives the full variable domain: DTGVSQNPRHKITKRGQNVTFRCDPISEHNRLYWYRQTLGQGPEFLTYFQNEAQLEKSRLLSDRFSAERPKGSFSTLEIQRTEQGDSAMYLCASSLSGEGTDTQYFGPGTRLTVL.

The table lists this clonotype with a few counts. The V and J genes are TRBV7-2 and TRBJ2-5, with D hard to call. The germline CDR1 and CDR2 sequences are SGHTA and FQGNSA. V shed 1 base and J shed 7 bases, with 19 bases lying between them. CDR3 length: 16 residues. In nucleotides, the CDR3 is TGTGCCAGCAGCTTAGGATCGACTCCCGGCTTGGGGACCCAGTACTTC. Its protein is CASSLGSTPGLGTQYF.

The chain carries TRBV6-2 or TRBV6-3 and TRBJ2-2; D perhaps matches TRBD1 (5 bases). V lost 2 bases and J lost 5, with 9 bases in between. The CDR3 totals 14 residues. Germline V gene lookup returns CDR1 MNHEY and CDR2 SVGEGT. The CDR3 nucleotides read TGTGCCAGCAGTTACGGCGCAGGGACCGGGGAGCTGTTTTTT. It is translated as CASSYGAGTGELFF.

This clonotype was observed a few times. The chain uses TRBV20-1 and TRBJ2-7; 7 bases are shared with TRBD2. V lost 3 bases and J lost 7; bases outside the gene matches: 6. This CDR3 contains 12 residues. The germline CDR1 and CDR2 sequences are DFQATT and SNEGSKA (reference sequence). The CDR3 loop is CSASPRTSEQYF. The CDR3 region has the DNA TGCAGTGCTAGTCCCCGGACTAGTGAGCAGTACTTC.

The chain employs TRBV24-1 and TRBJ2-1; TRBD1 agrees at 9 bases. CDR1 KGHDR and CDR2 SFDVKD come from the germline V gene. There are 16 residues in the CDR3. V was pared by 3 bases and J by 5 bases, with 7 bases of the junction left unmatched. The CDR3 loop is CATSDIPGQGHNEQFF. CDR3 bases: TGTGCCACCAGTGATATCCCGGGACAGGGACACAATGAGCAGTTCTTC.

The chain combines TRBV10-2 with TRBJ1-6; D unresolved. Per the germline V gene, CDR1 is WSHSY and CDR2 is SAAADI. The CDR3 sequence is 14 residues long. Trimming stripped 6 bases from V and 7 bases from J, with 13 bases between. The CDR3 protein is CASSGVSSNSPLHF. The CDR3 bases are TGCGCCAGCAGCGGAGTCAGCAGCAATTCACCCCTCCACTTT.

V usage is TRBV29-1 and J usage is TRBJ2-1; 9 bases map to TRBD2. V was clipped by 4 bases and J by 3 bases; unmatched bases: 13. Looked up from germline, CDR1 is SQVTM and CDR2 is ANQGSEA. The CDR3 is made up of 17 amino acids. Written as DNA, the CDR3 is TGCAGCGTTGCAGTACTAGCGGGTATCCCCAACTACAATGAGCAGTTCTTC. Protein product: CSVAVLAGIPNYNEQFF.

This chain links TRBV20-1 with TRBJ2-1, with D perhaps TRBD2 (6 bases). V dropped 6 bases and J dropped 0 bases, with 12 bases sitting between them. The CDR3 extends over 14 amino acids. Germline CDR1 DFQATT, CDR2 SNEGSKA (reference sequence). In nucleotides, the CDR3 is TGCAGTGCAGCATCTAGCGTCTCCTACAATGAGCAGTTCTTC. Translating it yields CSAASSVSYNEQFF.

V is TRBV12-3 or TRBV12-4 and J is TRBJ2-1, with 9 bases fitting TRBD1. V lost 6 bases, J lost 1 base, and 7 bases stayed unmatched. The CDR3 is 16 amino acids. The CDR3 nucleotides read TGTGCCAGCAGCAAGGGGGGGACAGGGTCCTACAATGAGCAGTTCTTC. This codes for CASSKGGTGSYNEQFF.

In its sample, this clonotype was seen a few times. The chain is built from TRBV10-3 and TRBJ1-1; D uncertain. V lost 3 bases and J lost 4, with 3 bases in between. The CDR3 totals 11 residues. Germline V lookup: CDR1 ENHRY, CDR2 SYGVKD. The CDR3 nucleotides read TGTGCCATCAGTGATAGCACTGAAGCTTTCTTT. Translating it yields CAISDSTEAFF.

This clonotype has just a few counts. CDR3 bases: TGCAGTGCCACCGGGGACAGGGACTACGAGCAGTACGTC. It codes for CSATGDRDYEQYV. The chain couples TRBV20-1 to TRBJ2-7; TRBD1 matches 9 bases. Trimming took 6 bases from V and 3 from J; bases not matched to a gene: 6. Germline-derived CDR1 and CDR2 are DFQATT and SNEGSKA (reference sequence). This CDR3 spans 13 amino acids.

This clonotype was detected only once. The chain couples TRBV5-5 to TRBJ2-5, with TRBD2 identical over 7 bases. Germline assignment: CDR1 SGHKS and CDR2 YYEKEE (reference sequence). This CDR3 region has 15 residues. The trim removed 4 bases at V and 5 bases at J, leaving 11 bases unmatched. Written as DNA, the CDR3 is TGTGCCAGCAGCCCCCGGGGGGTTGAGTTGGAGACCCAGTACTTC. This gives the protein CASSPRGVELETQYF.

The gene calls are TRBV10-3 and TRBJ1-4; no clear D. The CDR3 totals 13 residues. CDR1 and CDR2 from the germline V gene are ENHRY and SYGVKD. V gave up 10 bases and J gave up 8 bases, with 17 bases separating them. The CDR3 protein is CATRPGAREKLFF. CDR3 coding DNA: TGTGCCACCCGACCCGGCGCGAGAGAAAAACTGTTTTTT.

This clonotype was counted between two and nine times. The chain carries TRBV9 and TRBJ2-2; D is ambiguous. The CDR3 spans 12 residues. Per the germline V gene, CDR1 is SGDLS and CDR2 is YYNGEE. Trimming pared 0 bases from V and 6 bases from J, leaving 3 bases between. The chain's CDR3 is CASSVVPGELFF. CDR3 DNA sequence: TGTGCCAGCAGCGTAGTTCCCGGGGAGCTGTTTTTT.

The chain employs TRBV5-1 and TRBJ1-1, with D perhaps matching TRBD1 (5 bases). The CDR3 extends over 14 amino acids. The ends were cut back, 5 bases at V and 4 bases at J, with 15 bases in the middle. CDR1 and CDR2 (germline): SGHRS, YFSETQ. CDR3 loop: CASRLWGTGTEAFF. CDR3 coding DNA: TGCGCCAGCAGATTGTGGGGGACGGGCACTGAAGCTTTCTTT. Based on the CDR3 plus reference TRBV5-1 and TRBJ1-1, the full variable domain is KAGVTQTPRYLIKTRGQQVTLSCSPISGHRSVSWYQQTPGQGLQFLFEYFSETQRNKGNFPGRFSGRQFSNSRSEMNVSTLELGDSALYLCASRLWGTGTEAFFGQGTRLTVV.

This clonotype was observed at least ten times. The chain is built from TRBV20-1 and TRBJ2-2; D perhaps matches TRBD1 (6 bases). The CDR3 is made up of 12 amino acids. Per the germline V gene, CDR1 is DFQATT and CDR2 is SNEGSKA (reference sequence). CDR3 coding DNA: TGCAGCATGGACAGAAACACCGGGGAGCTGTTTTTT. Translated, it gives CSMDRNTGELFF.

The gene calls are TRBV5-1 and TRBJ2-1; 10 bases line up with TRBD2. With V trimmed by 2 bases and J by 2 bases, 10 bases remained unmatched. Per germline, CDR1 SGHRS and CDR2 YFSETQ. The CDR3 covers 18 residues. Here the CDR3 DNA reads TGCGCCAGCAGCTTCTATAGAACTAGCGGGGAACCCTACAATGAGCAGTTCTTC. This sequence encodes CASSFYRTSGEPYNEQFF. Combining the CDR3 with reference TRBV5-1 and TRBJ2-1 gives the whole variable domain KAGVTQTPRYLIKTRGQQVTLSCSPISGHRSVSWYQQTPGQGLQFLFEYFSETQRNKGNFPGRFSGRQFSNSRSEMNVSTLELGDSALYLCASSFYRTSGEPYNEQFFGPGTRLTVL.

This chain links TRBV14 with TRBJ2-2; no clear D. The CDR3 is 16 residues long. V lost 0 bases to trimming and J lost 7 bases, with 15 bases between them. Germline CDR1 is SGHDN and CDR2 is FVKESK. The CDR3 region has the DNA TGTGCCAGCAGCCAAGACAGACAAGTACAAAGCGGGGAGCTGTTTTTT. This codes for CASSQDRQVQSGELFF.

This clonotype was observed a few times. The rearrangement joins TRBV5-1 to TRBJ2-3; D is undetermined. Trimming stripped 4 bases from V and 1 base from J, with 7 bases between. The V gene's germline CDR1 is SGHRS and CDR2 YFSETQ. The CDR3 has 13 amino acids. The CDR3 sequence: CASSTEGTDTQYF. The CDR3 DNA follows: TGCGCCAGCAGCACTGAGGGCACAGATACGCAGTATTTT.

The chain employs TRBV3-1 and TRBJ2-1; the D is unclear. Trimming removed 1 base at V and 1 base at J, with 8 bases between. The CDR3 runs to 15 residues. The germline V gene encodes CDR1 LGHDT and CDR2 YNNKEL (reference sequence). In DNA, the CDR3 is TGTGCCAGCAGCCAAGGAGCGCCATCCTACAATGAGCAGTTCTTC. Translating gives CASSQGAPSYNEQFF.

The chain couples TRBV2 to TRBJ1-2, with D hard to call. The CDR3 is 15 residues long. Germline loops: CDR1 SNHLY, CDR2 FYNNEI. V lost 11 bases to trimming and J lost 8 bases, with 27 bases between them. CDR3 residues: CAGGRLVTGYEGYTF. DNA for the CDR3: TGTGCCGGAGGAAGGCTTGTTACGGGATATGAAGGCTACACCTTC.

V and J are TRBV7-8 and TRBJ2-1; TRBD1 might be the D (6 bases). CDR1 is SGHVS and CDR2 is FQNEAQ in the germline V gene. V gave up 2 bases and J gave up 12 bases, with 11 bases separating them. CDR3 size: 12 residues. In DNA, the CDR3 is TGTGCCAGCAGCTTAACAGGGTCTCGGCAGTTCTTC. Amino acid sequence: CASSLTGSRQFF.

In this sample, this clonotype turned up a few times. For the CDR3, the DNA is TGTGCCAGCAGCTTATTAGGGGGACTAGCGGGAGGGTTCTACGAGCAGTACTTC. Translated, it gives CASSLLGGLAGGFYEQYF. The chain links TRBV11-2 to TRBJ2-7; 16 nucleotides line up with TRBD2. Losses at the gene ends were 2 bases for V and 3 bases for J; bases not matched to a gene: 7. The germline V gene has CDR1 SGHAT and CDR2 FQNNGV. This CDR3 has 18 amino acids.